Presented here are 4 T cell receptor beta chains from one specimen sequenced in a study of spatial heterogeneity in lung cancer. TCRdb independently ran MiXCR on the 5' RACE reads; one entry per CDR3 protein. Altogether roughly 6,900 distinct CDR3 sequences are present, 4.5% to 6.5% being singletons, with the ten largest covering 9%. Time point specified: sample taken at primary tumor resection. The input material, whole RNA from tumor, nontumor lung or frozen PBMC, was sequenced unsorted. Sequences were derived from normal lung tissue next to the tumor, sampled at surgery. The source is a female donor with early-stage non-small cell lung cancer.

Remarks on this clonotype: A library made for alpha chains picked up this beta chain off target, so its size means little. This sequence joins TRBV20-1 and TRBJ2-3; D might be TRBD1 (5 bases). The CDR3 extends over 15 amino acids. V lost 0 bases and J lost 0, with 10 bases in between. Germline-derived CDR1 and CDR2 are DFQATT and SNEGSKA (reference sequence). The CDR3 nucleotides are TGCAGTGCTAGAGACCACAGGTCCAGCACAGATACGCAGTATTTT. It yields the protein CSARDHRSSTDTQYF.

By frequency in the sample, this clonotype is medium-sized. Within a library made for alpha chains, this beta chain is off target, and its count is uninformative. Here the CDR3 DNA reads TGTGCCAGCAGACGGACAGCGTTGGCCGGGGAGCTGTTTTTT. It translates to CASRRTALAGELFF. The V call is TRBV2, the J call TRBJ2-2, with D possibly matching TRBD1 (6 bases). Germline CDR1 reads SNHLY; CDR2 reads FYNNEI. V lost 6 bases to trimming and J lost 6 bases, with 14 bases between them. CDR3 size: 14 residues.

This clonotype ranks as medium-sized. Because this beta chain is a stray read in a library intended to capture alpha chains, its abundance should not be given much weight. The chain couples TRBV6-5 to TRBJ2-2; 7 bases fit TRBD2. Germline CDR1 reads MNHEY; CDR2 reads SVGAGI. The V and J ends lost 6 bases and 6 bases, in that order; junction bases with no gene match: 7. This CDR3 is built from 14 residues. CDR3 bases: TGTGCCAGCAGGCGTGGCGGGAGCGCCGGGGAGCTGTTTTTT. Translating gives CASRRGGSAGELFF.

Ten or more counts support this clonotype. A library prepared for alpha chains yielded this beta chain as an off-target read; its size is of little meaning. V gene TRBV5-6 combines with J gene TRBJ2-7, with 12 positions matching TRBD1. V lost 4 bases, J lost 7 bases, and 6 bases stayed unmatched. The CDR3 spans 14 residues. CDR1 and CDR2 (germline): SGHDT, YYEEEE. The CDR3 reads CASSMGQGAREQYF. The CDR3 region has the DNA TGTGCCAGCAGCATGGGACAGGGGGCACGGGAGCAGTACTTC. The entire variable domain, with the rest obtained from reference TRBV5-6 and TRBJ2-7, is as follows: DAGVTQSPTHLIKTRGQQVTLRCSPKSGHDTVSWYQQALGQGPQFIFQYYEEEERQRGNFPDRFSGHQFPNYSSELNVNALLLGDSALYLCASSMGQGAREQYFGPGTRLTVT.